This TCR beta chain originates from a study of CD8 T cells in Susac syndrome. Random hexamers served to reverse transcribe about 0.45 to 1 ug RNA. Multiplex PCR with immunoSEQ amplified the TCR beta CDR3 across 54 Vbeta and 13 Jbeta. TCRdb independently ran MiXCR on the immunoSEQ multiplex PCR reads; one entry per CDR3 protein. The sample has 100,000 to 150,000 distinct CDR3 sequences; about 95% are singletons. This clonotype was detected only once. The CDR3 totals 14 residues. Germline-derived CDR1 and CDR2 are LNHDA and SQIVND (reference sequence). Trimming pared 6 bases from V and 2 bases from J, leaving 12 bases between. TEMRA cells were FACS-enriched, with CD8+ and CD4+ T cells isolated negatively.

Sample: CD4+ T cells from PBMCs. The TCR was taken from a human donor in good health. The chain uses TRBV19 and TRBJ2-3; a weak D match, TRBD1 (6 bases). The CDR3 sequence: CASSSDSDTDTQYF. DNA for the CDR3: TGTGCCAGTAGCTCGGACAGTGACACAGATACGCAGTATTTT.